What follows are 25 T cell receptor beta chains derived from one specimen sequenced in a study of blood T cell repertoires in COVID-19 (dated by TCRdb to 2018 to 2021). Library creation used the immunoSEQ multiplex PCR assay. Sourced from immuneACCESS, this table was stored by TCRdb with only in-frame sequences that have V and J called. A share of the clones is absent; for the studies checked, an unresolved V gene accounts for under half, and the remainder has no known explanation. Here the sample has 350,000 to 400,000 clones; around nine tenths occur a single time. The ten most abundant clones make up around 0.91% of the sample. The material sequenced was PBMCs or T cells enriched from blood (not recorded which). These receptors were taken from a woman aged 25-40 years with acute COVID-19.

This clone was recorded once. This chain joins TRBV5-5 and TRBJ1-6; D is perhaps TRBD1 (6 bases). Germline V gene sequence: CDR1 SGHKS, CDR2 YYEKEE (reference sequence). V lost 4 bases to trimming and J lost 7 bases, with 15 bases between them. The CDR3 totals 15 residues. CDR3 sequence reads: CASSKTGGTNSPLHF. The CDR3 region has the DNA TGTGCCAGCAGCAAAACCGGTGGGACAAATTCACCCCTCCACTTT.

This chain uses TRBV5-6 with TRBJ1-5; TRBD1 agrees at 7 bases. CDR3 length: 16 amino acids. V gave up 0 bases and J gave up 3 bases; unmatched junction bases: 6. Germline assignment: CDR1 SGHDT and CDR2 YYEEEE. CDR3 coding DNA: TGTGCCAGCAGCTTGGGATGGACAGGACCCAATCAGCCCCAGCATTTT. This codes for CASSLGWTGPNQPQHF.

This chain links TRBV7-6 with TRBJ1-6, with D maybe TRBD1 (6 bases). The germline CDR1 and CDR2 sequences are SGHVS and FNYEAQ. There are 14 residues in the CDR3. The V end was cut by 5 bases, the J end by 10 bases, with 15 bases between. The CDR3 region has the DNA TGTGCCAGCAGCACCAGTCAGGGGACATCACCCCTCCACTTT. Translating gives CASSTSQGTSPLHF.

This sequence joins TRBV19 and TRBJ1-6; weak D call: TRBD1 (5 bases). Germline CDR1 is LNHDA and CDR2 is SQIVND (reference sequence). V lost 4 bases to trimming and J lost 10 bases, with 14 bases between them. The CDR3 contains 14 residues. The CDR3 sequence is CASSTIDRGSPLHF. DNA for the CDR3: TGTGCCAGTAGTACGATTGACAGAGGATCACCCCTCCACTTT.

The chain couples TRBV5-1 to TRBJ2-7; 7 bases fit TRBD1. Losses at the gene ends were 2 bases for V and 2 bases for J; bases not matched to a gene: 13. From germline, CDR1 is SGHRS and CDR2 YFSETQ. The CDR3 is 17 amino acids. CDR3 loop: CASSFGPGTVMAYEQYF. CDR3 DNA sequence: TGCGCCAGCAGCTTTGGGCCCGGGACAGTCATGGCCTACGAGCAGTACTTC.

The chain carries TRBV7-2 and TRBJ2-7, with TRBD2 identical over 9 bases. CDR3 length: 16 amino acids. V was clipped by 0 bases and J by 2 bases; unmatched bases: 5. Germline values: CDR1 SGHTA, CDR2 FQGNSA. The CDR3 coding sequence is TGTGCCAGCAGCTTAGCTTCCCCTAGCGGGGCCTACGAGCAGTACTTC. Encoded protein: CASSLASPSGAYEQYF.

This clone has just one count. The rearrangement links TRBV18 to TRBJ2-3, with a tentative D call TRBD1 (5 bases). The CDR3 sequence is 18 residues long. The ends were cut back, 4 bases at V and 4 bases at J, with 24 bases in the middle. Germline V gene data show CDR1 as KGHSH and CDR2 as LQKENI. This CDR3 is CASSLSLPPMDNSDTQYF. The DNA of the CDR3 is TGTGCCAGCTCACTCTCCCTACCACCGATGGACAACTCAGATACGCAGTATTTT.

This clone was seen only once. This rearrangement joins TRBV14 to TRBJ1-4; perhaps TRBD1 as D (6 bases). Trimming left V 4 bases short and J 8 bases short, with 17 bases between. This CDR3 region has 15 residues. Germline CDR1 and CDR2: SGHDN and FVKESK. DNA for the CDR3: TGTGCCAGCAGCCGCCACCGGGACATACGAGAAAAACTGTTTTTT. It codes for CASSRHRDIREKLFF.

The chain links TRBV4-1 to TRBJ2-7, with D perhaps matching TRBD1 (6 bases). Trimming took off 4 bases at V and 7 bases at J, with 14 bases between the two ends. Germline-derived CDR1 and CDR2 are MGHRA and YSYEKL. The CDR3 runs 13 residues. This CDR3 reads CASSRGPNQEQYF. In nucleotides, the CDR3 is TGCGCCAGCAGCCGGGGGCCAAATCAGGAGCAGTACTTC.

This clone was counted only a few times. The DNA for the CDR3 is TGTGCCAGCAGCCCGGGGACAGGGGTCAATGAAAAACTGTTTTTT. Residues: CASSPGTGVNEKLFF. The rearrangement uses TRBV5-6 and TRBJ1-4; 10 bases line up with TRBD1. With V trimmed by 4 bases and J by 5 bases, 5 bases remained unmatched. This CDR3 has 15 amino acids. Germline CDR1 reads SGHDT; CDR2 reads YYEEEE.

The chain carries TRBV7-6 and TRBJ2-1; D is perhaps TRBD2 (7 bases). The V end was cut by 8 bases, the J end by 0 bases, with 20 bases between. This CDR3 contains 17 residues. The germline V gene has CDR1 SGHVS and CDR2 FNYEAQ. The DNA of the CDR3 is TGTGCCAGCTTCAAGGGTGGGGCGGGGGCCTCCTACAATGAGCAGTTCTTC. Residues: CASFKGGAGASYNEQFF.

This clone came up once. This rearrangement joins TRBV6-1 to TRBJ1-2; 8 positions match TRBD1. The CDR3 is 14 residues long. Trimming at V came to 1 base and at J to 6 bases, leaving 4 bases not matched to a gene. Germline CDR1 is MNHNS and CDR2 is SASEGT. The CDR3 is CASSEVRTGNGYTF. The CDR3 DNA reads as TGTGCCAGCAGTGAAGTGAGGACAGGGAATGGCTACACCTTC.

The table lists this clone with many counts. J is TRBJ1-1 and V is TRBV5-6; possible D gene TRBD1, 5 bases. This CDR3 region has 15 residues. Germline CDR1 is SGHDT and CDR2 is YYEEEE. With 4 bases removed from V and 5 bases from J, the gap between germline ends came to 18 bases. The chain's CDR3 is CASSMGTDRGTEAFF. The CDR3 DNA follows: TGTGCCAGCAGCATGGGGACGGACCGGGGAACTGAAGCTTTCTTT.

This chain uses TRBV6-5 with TRBJ2-2; TRBD2 aligns across 7 bases. There are 14 residues in the CDR3. Germline-derived CDR1 and CDR2 are MNHEY and SVGAGI. With 8 bases clipped from V and 4 bases from J, the junction kept 7 bases outside the gene matches. CDR3 sequence (DNA): TGTGCCAGCGGAGGGGCGGGGGTCACCGGGGAGCTGTTTTTT. Translation gives CASGGAGVTGELFF.

DNA of the CDR3: TGCGCCAGCAGCCCGATGACTCCGGGACAGACGACCTCGGCACTTCTTGGCTACACCTTC. Translation: CASSPMTPGQTTSALLGYTF. V gene TRBV4-3 combines with J gene TRBJ1-2; the match to TRBD1 covers 7 bases. CDR3 size: 20 residues. Germline loops: CDR1 LGHNA, CDR2 YSLEER. V gave up 4 bases and J gave up 7 bases; unmatched junction bases: 27.

The J gene is TRBJ2-2, the V gene TRBV4-1; 7 nucleotides align to TRBD2. This CDR3 region has 16 residues. V shed 1 base and J 1 base; nucleotides not matched to a gene: 3. CDR1 is MGHRA, CDR2 YSYEKL, per germline. CDR3 sequence (DNA): TGCGCCAGCAGCCAAGTGCCGGGGGGGAACACCGGGGAGCTGTTTTTT. It translates to CASSQVPGGNTGELFF.

The chain carries TRBV3-1 (or the pseudogene TRBV3-2) and TRBJ1-2; possibly TRBD1 for D (6 bases). CDR1 and CDR2 from the germline V gene are LGHDT and YNNKEL (reference sequence). V shed 4 bases and J shed 7 bases, with 10 bases lying between them. CDR3 length: 12 residues. The CDR3 DNA is TGTGCCAGCAGCCGTGAGACAGGTGGCTACACCTTC. This encodes CASSRETGGYTF.

J is TRBJ1-6 and V is TRBV10-1; unclear D gene. The CDR3 extends over 13 amino acids. CDR1 and CDR2 (germline): WNHNN, SYGVQD (reference sequence). V shed 0 bases and J shed 10 bases, with 7 bases lying between them. The CDR3 sequence is CASSESGGSPLHF. Written as DNA, the CDR3 is TGCGCCAGCAGTGAGTCTGGCGGCTCACCCCTCCACTTT.

A single count supports this clone. Other DNA sequences in this sample translate to the same CDR3. The rearrangement links TRBV18 to TRBJ1-5; TRBD1 matches 7 bases. J was trimmed by 4 bases and V by 6 bases; bases with no gene match: 3. Germline V gives CDR1 KGHSH, CDR2 LQKENI. The CDR3 is 13 residues long. Here the CDR3 reads CASSPTGNQPQHF. The CDR3 DNA sequence: TGTGCCAGCTCGCCGACAGGGAATCAGCCCCAGCATTTT.

The rearrangement uses TRBV9 and TRBJ2-3; 14 bases fit TRBD2. CDR3 size: 17 residues. Losses at the gene ends were 4 bases for V and 2 bases for J; bases not matched to a gene: 6. CDR1 SGDLS and CDR2 YYNGEE come from the germline V gene. Here the CDR3 reads CASSLGLAGAITDTQYF. For the CDR3, the DNA is TGTGCCAGCAGCTTGGGACTAGCGGGGGCCATCACAGATACGCAGTATTTT.

This sequence joins TRBV4-2 and TRBJ2-4, with TRBD1 matching over 8 bases. Germline assignment: CDR1 LGHNA and CDR2 YNFKEQ. Unmatched junction bases numbered 4, after V lost 2 bases and J lost 4 bases. The CDR3 contains 15 residues. CDR3 residues: CASSQSGTGKNIQYF. The DNA for the CDR3 is TGTGCCAGCAGCCAATCTGGGACAGGAAAAAACATTCAGTACTTC.

The chain employs TRBV9 and TRBJ2-7, with 8 bases aligning to TRBD1. After removal of 1 base from V and 5 bases from J, the junction contained 5 bases not matched to a gene. The CDR3 is made up of 14 amino acids. CDR1 and CDR2 from the germline V gene are SGDLS and YYNGEE. This chain's CDR3 is CASSVQGAHDEQYF. CDR3 DNA: TGTGCCAGCAGCGTACAGGGGGCGCACGACGAGCAGTACTTC.

The J gene is TRBJ1-2, the V gene TRBV7-9; D is unresolved. Trimming took off 6 bases at V and 4 bases at J, with 24 bases between the two ends. The CDR3 is made up of 17 amino acids. Germline-derived CDR1 and CDR2 are SEHNR and FQNEAQ (reference sequence). CDR3 in DNA: TGTGCCAGCAGTCTAGGGCCAGGCCTTTATCGGGGCTATGGCTACACCTTC. It translates to CASSLGPGLYRGYGYTF.

This clone has just one count. Other DNA sequences from this sample encode an identical CDR3 as well. The chain carries TRBV9 and TRBJ1-5, with 8 bases aligning to TRBD1. CDR1 is SGDLS, CDR2 YYNGEE, per germline. The J segment lost 2 bases and the V segment lost 3 bases, leaving 4 bases of the junction unmatched. The CDR3 length is 15 residues. For the CDR3, the DNA is TGTGCCAGCAGCGCCCAGGGGGCTGGCAATCAGCCCCAGCATTTT. As protein: CASSAQGAGNQPQHF.

This chain joins TRBV6-2 or TRBV6-3 and TRBJ1-4, with D hard to call. Between the trimmed V and J ends, which lost 5 bases and 8 bases, there was a span of 15 bases. The CDR3 is 14 residues long. Germline assignment: CDR1 MNHEY and CDR2 SVGEGT. The CDR3 loop reads CASSTHAGGEKLFF. The DNA of the CDR3 is TGTGCCAGCAGTACCCACGCGGGAGGGGAAAAACTGTTTTTT.